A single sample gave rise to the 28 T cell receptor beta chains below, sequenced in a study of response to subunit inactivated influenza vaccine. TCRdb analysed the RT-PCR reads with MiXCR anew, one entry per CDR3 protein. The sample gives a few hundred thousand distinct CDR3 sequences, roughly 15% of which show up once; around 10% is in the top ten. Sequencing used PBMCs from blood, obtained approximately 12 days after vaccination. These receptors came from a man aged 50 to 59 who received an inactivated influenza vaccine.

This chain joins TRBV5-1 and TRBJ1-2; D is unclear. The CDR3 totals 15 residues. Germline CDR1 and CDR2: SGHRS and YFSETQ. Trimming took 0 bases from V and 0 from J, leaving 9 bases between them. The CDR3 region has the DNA TGCGCCAGCAGCTTGGTCCCCCCCACTAACTATGGCTACACCTTC. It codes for CASSLVPPTNYGYTF.

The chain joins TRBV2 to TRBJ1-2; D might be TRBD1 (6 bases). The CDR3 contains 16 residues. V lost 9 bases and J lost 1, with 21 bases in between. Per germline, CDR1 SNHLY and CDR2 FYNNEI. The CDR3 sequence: CARGWGGATNNYGYTF. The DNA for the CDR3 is TGTGCCAGGGGCTGGGGGGGCGCAACAAATAACTATGGCTACACCTTC.

The CDR3 here is CASRGRGTDTQYF. The DNA of the CDR3 is TGCGCCAGCAGGGGACGGGGGACAGATACGCAGTATTTT. This chain joins TRBV10-2 and TRBJ2-3, with TRBD2 as a possible D gene (6 bases). The germline CDR1 and CDR2 sequences are WSHSY and SAAADI. V shed 6 bases and J shed 3 bases, with 10 bases lying between them. This CDR3 region has 13 residues.

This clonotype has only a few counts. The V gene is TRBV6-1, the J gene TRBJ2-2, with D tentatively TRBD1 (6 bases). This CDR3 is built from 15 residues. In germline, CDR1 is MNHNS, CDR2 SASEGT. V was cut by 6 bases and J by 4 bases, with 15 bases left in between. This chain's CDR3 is CASSLDSTGTGELFF. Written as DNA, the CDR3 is TGTGCCAGCAGCCTGGACAGTACGGGCACCGGGGAGCTGTTTTTT.

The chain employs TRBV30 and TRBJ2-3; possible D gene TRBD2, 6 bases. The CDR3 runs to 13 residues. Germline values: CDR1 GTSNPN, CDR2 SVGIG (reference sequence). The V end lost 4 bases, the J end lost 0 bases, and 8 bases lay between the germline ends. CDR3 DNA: TGTGCCTGGACCGGGACTAGCACAGATACGCAGTATTTT. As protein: CAWTGTSTDTQYF.

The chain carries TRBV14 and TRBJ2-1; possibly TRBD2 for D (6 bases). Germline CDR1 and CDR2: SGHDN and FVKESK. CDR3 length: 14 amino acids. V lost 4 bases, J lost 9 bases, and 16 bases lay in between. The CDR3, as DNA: TGTGCCAGCAGCCCCTGGGGGGATTCGAGTGAGCAGTTCTTC. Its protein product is CASSPWGDSSEQFF. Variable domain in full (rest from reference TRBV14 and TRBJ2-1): EAGVTQFPSHSVIEKGQTVTLRCDPISGHDNLYWYRRVMGKEIKFLLHFVKESKQDESGMPNNRFLAERTGGTYSTLKVQPAELEDSGVYFCASSPWGDSSEQFFGPGTRLTVL.

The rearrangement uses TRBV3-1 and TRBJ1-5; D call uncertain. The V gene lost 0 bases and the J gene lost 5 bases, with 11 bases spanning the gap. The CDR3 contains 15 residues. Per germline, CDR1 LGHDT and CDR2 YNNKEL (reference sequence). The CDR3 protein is CASSQDLAAYQPQHF. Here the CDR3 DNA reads TGTGCCAGCAGCCAAGATTTGGCAGCATATCAGCCCCAGCATTTT.

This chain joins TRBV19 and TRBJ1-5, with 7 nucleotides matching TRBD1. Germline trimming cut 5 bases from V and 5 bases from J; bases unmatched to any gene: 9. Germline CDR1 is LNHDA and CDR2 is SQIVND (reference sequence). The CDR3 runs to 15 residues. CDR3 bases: TGTGCCAGTAGTTCCGGACAGGTATGGTATCAGCCCCAGCATTTT. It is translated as CASSSGQVWYQPQHF.

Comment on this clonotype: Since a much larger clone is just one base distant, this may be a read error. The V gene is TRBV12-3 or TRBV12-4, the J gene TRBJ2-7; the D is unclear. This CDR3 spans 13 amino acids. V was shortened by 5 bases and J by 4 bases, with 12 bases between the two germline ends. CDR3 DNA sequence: TGTGCCAGCAGTCACTCGTCCGAGTACGAGCAGTACTTC. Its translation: CASSHSSEYEQYF.

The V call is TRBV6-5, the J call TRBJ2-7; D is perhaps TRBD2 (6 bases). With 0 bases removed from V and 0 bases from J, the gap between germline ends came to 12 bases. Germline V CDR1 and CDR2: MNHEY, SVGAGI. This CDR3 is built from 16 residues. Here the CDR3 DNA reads TGTGCCAGCAGTTACTCTGGTAGCGGACCCTCCTACGAGCAGTACTTC. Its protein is CASSYSGSGPSYEQYF.

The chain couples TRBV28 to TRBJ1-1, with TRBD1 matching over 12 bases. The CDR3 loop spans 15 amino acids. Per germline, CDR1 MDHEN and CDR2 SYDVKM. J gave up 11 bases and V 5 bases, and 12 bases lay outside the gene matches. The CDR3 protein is CASSPLGQGAIRAFF. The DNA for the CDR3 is TGTGCCAGCAGTCCCCTGGGACAGGGGGCAATCCGGGCTTTCTTT.

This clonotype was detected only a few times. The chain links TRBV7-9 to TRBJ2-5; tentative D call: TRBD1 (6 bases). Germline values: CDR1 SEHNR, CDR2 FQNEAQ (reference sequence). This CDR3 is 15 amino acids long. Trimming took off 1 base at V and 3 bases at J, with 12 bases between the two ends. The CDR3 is CASSLVGNREETQYF. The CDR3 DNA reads TGTGCCAGCAGCTTAGTGGGTAACAGGGAAGAGACCCAGTACTTC.

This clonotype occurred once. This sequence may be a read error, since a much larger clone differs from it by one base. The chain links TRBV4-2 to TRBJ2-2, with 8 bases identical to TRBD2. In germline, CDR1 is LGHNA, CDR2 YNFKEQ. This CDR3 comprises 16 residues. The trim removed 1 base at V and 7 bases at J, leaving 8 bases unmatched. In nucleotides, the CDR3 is TGTGCCAGCAGCCAAGTTGGGGAGCGGGAGAGCGGGGAGCTGTTTTTT. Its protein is CASSQVGERESGELFF.

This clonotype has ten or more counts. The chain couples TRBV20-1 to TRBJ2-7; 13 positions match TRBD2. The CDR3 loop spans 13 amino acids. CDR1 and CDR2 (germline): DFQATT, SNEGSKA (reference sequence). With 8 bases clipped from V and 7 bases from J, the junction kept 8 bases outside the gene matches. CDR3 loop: CSSWTSGSAEQYF. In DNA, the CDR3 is TGCAGTTCGTGGACTAGCGGGAGTGCAGAGCAGTACTTC.

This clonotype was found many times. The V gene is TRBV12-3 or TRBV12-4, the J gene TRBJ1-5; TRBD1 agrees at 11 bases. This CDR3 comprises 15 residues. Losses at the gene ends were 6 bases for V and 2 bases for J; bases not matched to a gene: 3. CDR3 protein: CASSRDRGGNQPQHF. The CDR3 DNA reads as TGTGCCAGCAGCCGGGACAGGGGGGGCAATCAGCCCCAGCATTTT.

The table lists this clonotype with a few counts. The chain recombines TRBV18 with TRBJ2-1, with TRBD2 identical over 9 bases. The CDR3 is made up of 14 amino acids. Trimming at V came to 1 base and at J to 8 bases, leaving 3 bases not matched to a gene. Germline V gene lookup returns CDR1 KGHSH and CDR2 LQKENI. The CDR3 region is CASSPLRLADEQFF. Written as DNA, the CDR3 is TGTGCCAGCTCACCACTACGACTAGCGGATGAGCAGTTCTTC.

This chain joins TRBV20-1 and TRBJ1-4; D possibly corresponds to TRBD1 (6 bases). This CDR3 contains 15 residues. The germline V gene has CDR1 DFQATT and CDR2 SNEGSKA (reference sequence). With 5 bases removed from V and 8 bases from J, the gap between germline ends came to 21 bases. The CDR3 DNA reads TGCAGTGCTCGGGACCTGGGGGCGACGATAGAAAAACTGTTTTTT. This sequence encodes CSARDLGATIEKLFF.

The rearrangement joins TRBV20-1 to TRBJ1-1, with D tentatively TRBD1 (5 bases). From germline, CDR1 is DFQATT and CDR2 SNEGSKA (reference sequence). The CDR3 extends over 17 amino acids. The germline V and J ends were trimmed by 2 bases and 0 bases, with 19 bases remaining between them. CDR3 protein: CSARPRPTAPMNTEAFF. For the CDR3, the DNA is TGCAGTGCTAGACCTCGACCGACAGCCCCTATGAACACTGAAGCTTTCTTT.

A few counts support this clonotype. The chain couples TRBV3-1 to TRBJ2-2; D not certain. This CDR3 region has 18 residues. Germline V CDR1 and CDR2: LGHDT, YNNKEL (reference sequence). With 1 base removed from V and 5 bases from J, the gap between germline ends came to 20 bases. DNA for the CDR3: TGTGCCAGCAGCCAAGTTAGCTTAAGGGTCCTAGGGACCGGGGAGCTGTTTTTT. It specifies CASSQVSLRVLGTGELFF. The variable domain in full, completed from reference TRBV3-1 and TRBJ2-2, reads DTAVSQTPKYLVTQMGNDKSIKCEQNLGHDTMYWYKQDSKKFLKIMFSYNNKELIINETVPNRFSPKSPDKAHLNLHINSLELGDSAVYFCASSQVSLRVLGTGELFFGEGSRLTVL.

CDR3 DNA: TGTGCCAGCAGTCGCACGGCGGTAGCGGGGAACTACGAGCAGTACTTC. Protein sequence: CASSRTAVAGNYEQYF. The rearrangement joins TRBV7-2 to TRBJ2-7; 8 bases agree with TRBD2. There are 16 residues in the CDR3. Per germline, CDR1 SGHTA and CDR2 FQGNSA. Germline trimming cut 6 bases from V and 3 bases from J; bases unmatched to any gene: 13.

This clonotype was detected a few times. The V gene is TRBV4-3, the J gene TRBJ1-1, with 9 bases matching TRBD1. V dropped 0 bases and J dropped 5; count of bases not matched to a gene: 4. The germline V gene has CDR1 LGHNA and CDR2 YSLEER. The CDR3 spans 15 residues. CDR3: CASSQDHRGLTEAFF. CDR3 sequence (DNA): TGCGCCAGCAGCCAAGACCACAGGGGGCTTACTGAAGCTTTCTTT.

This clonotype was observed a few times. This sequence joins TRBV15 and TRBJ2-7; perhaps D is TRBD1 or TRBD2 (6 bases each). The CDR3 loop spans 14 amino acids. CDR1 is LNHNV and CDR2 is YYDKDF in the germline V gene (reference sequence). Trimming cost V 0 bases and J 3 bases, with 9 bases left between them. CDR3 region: CATSREGGIYEQYF. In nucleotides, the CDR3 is TGTGCCACCAGCAGAGAAGGGGGGATCTACGAGCAGTACTTC.

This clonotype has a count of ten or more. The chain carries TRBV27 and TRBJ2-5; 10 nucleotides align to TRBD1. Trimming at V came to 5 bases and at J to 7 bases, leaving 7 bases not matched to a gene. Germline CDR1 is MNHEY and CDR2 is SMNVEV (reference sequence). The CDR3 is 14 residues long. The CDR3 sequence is CASSRRQGAGTQYF. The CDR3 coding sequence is TGTGCCAGCAGTCGTCGACAGGGGGCAGGGACCCAGTACTTC.

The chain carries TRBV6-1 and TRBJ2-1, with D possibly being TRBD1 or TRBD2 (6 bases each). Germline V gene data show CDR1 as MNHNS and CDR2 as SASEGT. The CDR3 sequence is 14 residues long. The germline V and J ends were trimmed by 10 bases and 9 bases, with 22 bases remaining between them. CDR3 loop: CATGRDTMAREQFF. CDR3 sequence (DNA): TGTGCCACCGGGCGGGACACCATGGCCCGTGAGCAGTTCTTC.

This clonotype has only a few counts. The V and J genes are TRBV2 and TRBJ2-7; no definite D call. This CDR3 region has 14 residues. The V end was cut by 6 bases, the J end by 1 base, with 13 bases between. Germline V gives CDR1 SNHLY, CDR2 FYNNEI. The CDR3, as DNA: TGTGCCAGCAGGGTGGACGGAGTGTCCTACGAGCAGTACTTC. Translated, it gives CASRVDGVSYEQYF.

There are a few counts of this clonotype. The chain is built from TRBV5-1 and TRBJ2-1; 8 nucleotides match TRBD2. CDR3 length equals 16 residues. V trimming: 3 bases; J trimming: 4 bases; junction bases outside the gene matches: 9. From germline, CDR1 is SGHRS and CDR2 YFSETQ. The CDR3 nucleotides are TGCGCCAGCAGCTCCACCGGGACTAGGATGTACAATGAGCAGTTCTTC. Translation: CASSSTGTRMYNEQFF.

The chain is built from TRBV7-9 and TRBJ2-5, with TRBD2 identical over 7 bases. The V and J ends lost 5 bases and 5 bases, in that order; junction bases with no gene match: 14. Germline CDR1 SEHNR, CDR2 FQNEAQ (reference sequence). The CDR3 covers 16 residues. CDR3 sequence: CASSTAGLAVTETQYF. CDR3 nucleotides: TGTGCCAGCAGCACGGCCGGTCTAGCGGTTACGGAGACCCAGTACTTC.

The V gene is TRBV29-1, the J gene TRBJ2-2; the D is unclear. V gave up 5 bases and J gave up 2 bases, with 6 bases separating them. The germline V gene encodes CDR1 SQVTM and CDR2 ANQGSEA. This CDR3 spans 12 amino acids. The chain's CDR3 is CSVNRNTGELFF. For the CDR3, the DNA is TGCAGCGTTAACAGAAACACCGGGGAGCTGTTTTTT.